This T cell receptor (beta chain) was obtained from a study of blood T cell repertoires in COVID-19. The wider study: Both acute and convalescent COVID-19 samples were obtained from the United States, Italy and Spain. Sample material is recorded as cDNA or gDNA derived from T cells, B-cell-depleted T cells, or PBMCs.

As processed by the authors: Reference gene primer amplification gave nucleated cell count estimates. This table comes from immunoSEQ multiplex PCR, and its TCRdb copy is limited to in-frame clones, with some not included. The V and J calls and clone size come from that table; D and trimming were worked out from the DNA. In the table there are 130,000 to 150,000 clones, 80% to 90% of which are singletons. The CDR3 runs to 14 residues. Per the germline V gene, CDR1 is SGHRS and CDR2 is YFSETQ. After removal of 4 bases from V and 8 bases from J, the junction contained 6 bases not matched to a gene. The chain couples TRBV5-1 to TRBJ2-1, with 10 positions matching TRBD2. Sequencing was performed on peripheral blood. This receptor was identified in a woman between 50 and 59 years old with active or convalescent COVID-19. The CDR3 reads CASSLDGLADEQFF. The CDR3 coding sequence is TGCGCCAGCAGCCTAGATGGACTAGCGGATGAGCAGTTCTTC.